This record concerns one T cell receptor (beta chain) sequence. The use of a sample-barcoded 5' primer and a J-beta primer mix characterized a second PCR of about 7 to 12 cycles. TCRdb processed the 5' RACE reads anew with MiXCR; each CDR3 protein has one entry. The sample lists hundreds of thousands of distinct CDR3 sequences; about 20% were seen once. CDR1 and CDR2 from the germline V gene are MNHEY and SVGAGI. V lost 0 bases to trimming and J lost 7 bases, with 9 bases between them. The CDR3 length is 14 residues. This sample is part of a study of blood T cells in healthy people across ages. The clonotype comes from a man aged 65 to 79 in good health. The source material was blood. V is TRBV6-5 and J is TRBJ2-2; D possibly matches TRBD1 or TRBD2 (5 bases each). The CDR3 nucleotides read TGTGCCAGCAGTTACTCGTCGGGGCACGGGGAGCTGTTTTTT. Encoded protein: CASSYSSGHGELFF.